A single TCR beta chain is shown here with its context. Original processing methods: Amplification from reference gene primers served as the basis for estimated nucleated cell counts. Produced via immunoSEQ multiplex PCR; TCRdb's table is partial and in-frame only. The DNA was the basis for D and trimming; V, J and clone size are from that table. The data hold 200,000 to 250,000 clones, with more than 65% observed a single time. The data were obtained in a study of blood T cell repertoires in COVID-19. The specimen sequenced was peripheral blood. The TCR sequence derives from a man aged 45-60 years with active or convalescent COVID-19.

Written as DNA, the CDR3 is TGTGCCAGCTACTGGCGGCGGGGAGAGACCCAGTACTTC. This sequence encodes CASYWRRGETQYF. The chain joins TRBV7-8 to TRBJ2-5, with D possibly being TRBD2 (6 bases). This CDR3 is 13 amino acids long. The germline V gene encodes CDR1 SGHVS and CDR2 FQNEAQ. V lost 8 bases and J 4 bases, leaving 14 bases between the germline ends.